This T cell receptor beta chain was found in a study of graft-versus-host responses after intestinal transplantation. TCRdb keeps only in-frame clones here, not all; method: immunoSEQ multiplex PCR. The sample includes some 120,000 clones, 90% to 95% seen only once; the top ten take around 1.2%. Per the germline V gene, CDR1 is SGHDN and CDR2 is FVKESK. The CDR3 has 15 residues. Trimming took off 0 bases at V and 5 bases at J, with 11 bases between the two ends. In regard to this clone: What it recognizes is unknown.

This chain joins TRBV14 and TRBJ2-1; D unresolved. The sequence was obtained from a human donor who was the organ donor for an intestinal transplant. Sequences were derived from unstimulated CD8+ T cells sorted from spleen or lymph node cells, sampled before transplant. The CDR3 DNA reads TGTGCCAGCAGCCAAGATTTATCCCCCGACAATGAGCAGTTCTTC. Encoded protein: CASSQDLSPDNEQFF. The whole variable domain, remainder taken from reference TRBV14 and TRBJ2-1, is EAGVTQFPSHSVIEKGQTVTLRCDPISGHDNLYWYRRVMGKEIKFLLHFVKESKQDESGMPNNRFLAERTGGTYSTLKVQPAELEDSGVYFCASSQDLSPDNEQFFGPGTRLTVL.